The rows below give T cell receptor beta chains drawn from one sample of a study of monozygotic twins with cystic fibrosis. Sequencing was performed with immunoSEQ multiplex PCR; in TCRdb, only in-frame clones are kept and a portion is missing. The sample includes around 36,000 clones, around 66% of them seen just once. The sequenced sample consisted of blood. These receptors originate from a girl under 18 with cystic fibrosis. Both conserved end residues are part of each CDR3. Each record gives: J gene, V gene, CDR3 protein.

TRBJ1-1 | TRBV7-8 | CASSLRGRDTEAFF
TRBJ2-1 | TRBV4-3 | CASSQDLAGPYNEQFF
TRBJ1-3 | TRBV5-6 | CASRPRPSGNTIYF
TRBJ2-3 | TRBV15 | CATSGTLTDTQYF
TRBJ1-5 | TRBV2 | CASSVTDLSNQPQHF
TRBJ2-4 | TRBV29-1 | CSALQEAKNIQYF
TRBJ2-1 | TRBV5-1 | CASSLGLAAYNEQFF
TRBJ2-3 | TRBV6-4 | CASRPPGERGGVDTQYF
TRBJ2-3 | TRBV2 | CASSDRDLITDTQYF
TRBJ2-3 | TRBV5-1 | CASSTIGATDTQYF
TRBJ2-6 | TRBV19 | CASSIEGRGRLSGANVLTF
TRBJ2-1 | TRBV4-2 | CASSARTSGNEQFF
TRBJ2-7 | TRBV28 | CASRILTSGSYEQYF
TRBJ2-2 | TRBV2 | CASKEGPRRDTGELFF
TRBJ2-1 | TRBV4-3 | CASSQVGLADNEQFF
TRBJ1-2 | TRBV7-2 | CASSHSGTSGGYTF
TRBJ2-7 | TRBV15 | CATSRGDRVTLGYEQYF
TRBJ2-7 | TRBV6-1 | CASTAGPISYEQYF
TRBJ1-2 | TRBV6-7 | CASSYSRTGERYGRPGGYGYTF
TRBJ2-2 | TRBV30 | CAWSVRAPISLAGVTGELFF
TRBJ1-5 | TRBV5-1 | CASSSDYNQPQHF
TRBJ2-6 | TRBV7-8 | CASSLIRGAGANVLTF
TRBJ2-3 | TRBV18 | CASSLLSSVSTDTQYF
TRBJ2-2 | TRBV6-6 | CASSYFGELFF
TRBJ2-3 | TRBV9 | CASSVGGLSTDTQYF
TRBJ1-4 | TRBV7-9 | CASSLRKYEKLFF
TRBJ2-1 | TRBV5-8 | CASSLRGGIYNEQFF
TRBJ1-2 | TRBV29-1 | CSVESRDRGLHYGYTF
TRBJ1-1 | TRBV10-2 | CASAQMNTEAFF
TRBJ2-7 | TRBV2 | CASIRPGRVNYEQYF
TRBJ1-2 | TRBV2 | CASLAARGRGYGYTF
TRBJ1-3 | TRBV5-4 | CASSNNYPGNTIYF
TRBJ1-1 | TRBV29-1 | CSVVETTEREAFF
TRBJ2-3 | TRBV4-1 | CASSQDNAGVTWAQYF
TRBJ2-7 | TRBV7-9 | CASSGTGQTYEQYF
TRBJ1-5 | TRBV6-6 | CASSYGGHGNQPQHF
TRBJ2-1 | TRBV19 | CASSPNPSGYNEQFF
TRBJ2-1 | TRBV4-3 | CASSQGTIYNEQFF
TRBJ2-3 | TRBV4-2 | CASGFGTSGRKDTQYF
TRBJ2-2 | TRBV5-1 | CASSLDRGTGYHGELFF
TRBJ2-4 | TRBV12-1 | CASSCFPLECFPPAKNIQYF
TRBJ2-7 | TRBV11-2 | CASSPRGLYEQYF
TRBJ2-7 | TRBV7-2 | CASSSYQGPAYEQYF
TRBJ2-5 | TRBV28 | CASSLNRDTQETQYF
TRBJ1-4 | TRBV5-4 | CASSGTGDDEKLFF
TRBJ2-6 | TRBV7-2 | CASSFGGTGANVLTF
TRBJ1-1 | TRBV7-2 | CAAGVTNTEAFF
TRBJ1-4 | TRBV9 | CASSVTHGGGPTNEKLFF
TRBJ2-7 | TRBV27 | CASSWSAEPQEQYF
TRBJ1-1 | TRBV7-9 | CAIKGTEVNTEAFF
TRBJ1-2 | TRBV7-2 | CASSSSLGTQPGGYTF
TRBJ1-2 | TRBV6-5 | CASRDRGGRYTF
TRBJ2-3 | TRBV4-1 | CASSQPGGTQYF
TRBJ1-1 | TRBV4-1 | CASSQDWYRNTEAFF
TRBJ2-3 | TRBV4-3 | CASSTGLAGDTDTQYF
TRBJ2-7 | TRBV27 | CASSSRQGSSYEQYF
TRBJ1-2 | TRBV30 | CAWSPNNLSGYTF
TRBJ1-1 | TRBV5-6 | CASSLSGTGYPEAFF
TRBJ2-1 | TRBV25-1 | CASSFVAGVSNEQFF
TRBJ2-1 | TRBV29-1 | CSVKPTSNEQFF